This passage covers 14 T cell receptor beta chains from one sample sequenced in a study of graft-versus-host responses after intestinal transplantation. Their antigens remain unidentified. Clones were sequenced by immunoSEQ multiplex PCR, and TCRdb holds only the in-frame ones, with some missing. Among about 28,000 clones listed, roughly 80% were seen once. The sample in question was unstimulated CD8+ T cells sorted from spleen or lymph node cells, obtained before intestinal transplant. These receptors all come from a human donor who received an intestinal transplant.

With regard to this clone: Without the conserved terminal phenylalanine or tryptophan, this CDR3 likely stems from a read error. This rearrangement joins TRBV6-6 to TRBJ2-7; D ambiguous. The CDR3 is 11 residues long. CDR1 is MNHNY and CDR2 is SVGAGI in the germline V gene (reference sequence). V was trimmed by 4 bases and J by 6 bases, leaving 7 bases between them. CDR3 sequence reads: CASSSRIEQYL. CDR3 DNA: TGTGCCAGCAGTTCTAGGATCGAGCAGTACCTC.

The chain couples TRBV4-2 to TRBJ2-7; the match to TRBD2 covers 16 bases. Trimming cost V 0 bases and J 0 bases; bases outside gene matches: 11. CDR1 is LGHNA, CDR2 YNFKEQ, per germline. CDR3 length equals 21 residues. The CDR3 DNA follows: TGTGCCAGCAGCCAAGACCGATACCTCGGGACTAGCGGGGGGGCCTCCTACGAGCAGTACTTC. Protein product: CASSQDRYLGTSGGASYEQYF.

Only one count was recorded for this clone. This rearrangement joins TRBV27 to TRBJ2-7; TRBD2 aligns across 12 bases. The CDR3 sequence is 15 residues long. V trimming: 6 bases; J trimming: 3 bases; junction bases outside the gene matches: 6. From germline, CDR1 is MNHEY and CDR2 SMNVEV (reference sequence). The CDR3 DNA sequence: TGTGCCAGCAGAGGAGGACTAGCGGGATTCTACGAGCAGTACTTC. Translated, it gives CASRGGLAGFYEQYF.

The chain employs TRBV19 and TRBJ2-6, with D possibly being TRBD1 (6 bases). V lost 3 bases and J lost 2, with 8 bases in between. There are 15 residues in the CDR3. Germline V gene sequence: CDR1 LNHDA, CDR2 SQIVND (reference sequence). CDR3 in amino acids: CASSMAGAGANVLTF. CDR3 nucleotide sequence: TGTGCCAGTAGTATGGCAGGGGCTGGGGCCAACGTCCTGACTTTC.

CDR3 bases: TGTGCCAGCACTATTGACTCCTACAATGAGCAGTTCTTC. As protein: CASTIDSYNEQFF. This chain connects TRBV5-5 to TRBJ2-1; D uncertain. Trimming removed 6 bases at V and 0 bases at J, with 7 bases between. Germline CDR1 SGHKS, CDR2 YYEKEE (reference sequence). The CDR3 sequence is 13 residues long.

The chain joins TRBV11-3 to TRBJ1-1, with D perhaps TRBD1 (5 bases). Germline V gene lookup returns CDR1 SGHNT and CDR2 YENEEA. The CDR3 is 13 amino acids. Trimming shortened V by 1 base and J by 8 bases, and 11 bases separated the two germline ends. The CDR3 DNA sequence: TGTGCCAGCAGCTTAGTGCCGACAGCCGAAGCTTTCTTT. Its protein product is CASSLVPTAEAFF.

The rearrangement links TRBV21-1 to TRBJ2-5; the table names TRBD2, a call not compared with the DNA. TRBV21-1 is a documented pseudogene. The CDR3 is 16 residues long. CDR3 DNA: TGTGCCAGCCGAAGACTAGCGGGAGGGCCTGGGGAGACCCAGTACTTC. It yields the protein CASRRLAGGPGETQYF.

This clone was counted a few times. This chain's CDR3 is CASSFGAFF. DNA for the CDR3: TGTGCCAGCAGTTTCGGAGCTTTCTTT. The J gene is TRBJ1-1, the V gene TRBV6-7, with D uncertain. TRBV6-7 is an ORF for which the function is uncertain. The CDR3 sequence is 9 residues long. Trimming stripped 4 bases from V and 10 bases from J, with 4 bases between.

The chain is built from TRBV5-1 and TRBJ2-7; D gene ambiguous. V lost 1 base and J lost 3, with 8 bases in between. The CDR3 has 13 amino acids. Germline values: CDR1 SGHRS, CDR2 YFSETQ. In nucleotides, the CDR3 is TGCGCCAGCAGCTTGACCAGTAACTACGAGCAGTACTTC. Its translation is CASSLTSNYEQYF.

This sequence joins TRBV7-3 and TRBJ2-2; D is unresolved. The CDR3 extends over 15 amino acids. Trimming removed 0 bases from V and 12 bases from J, with 17 bases in between. Germline-derived CDR1 and CDR2 are SGHTA and FQGTGA. The CDR3 here is CASSLTLGRSVQLFF. The CDR3 DNA reads TGTGCCAGCAGCTTAACTCTAGGCAGATCAGTTCAGCTGTTTTTT.

This clone was observed once. J is TRBJ2-3 and V is TRBV13; 13 bases match TRBD2. The germline CDR1 and CDR2 sequences are PRHDT and FYEKMQ (reference sequence). V dropped 4 bases and J dropped 2; count of bases not matched to a gene: 3. This CDR3 is 16 amino acids long. CDR3 sequence (DNA): TGTGCCAGCAGCTCGACTAGCGGGGGGCTCACAGATACGCAGTATTTT. As protein: CASSSTSGGLTDTQYF. Full variable domain (remainder filled in from reference TRBV13 and TRBJ2-3): AAGVIQSPRHLIKEKRETATLKCYPIPRHDTVYWYQQGPGQDPQFLISFYEKMQSDKGSIPDRFSAQQFSDYHSELNMSSLELGDSALYFCASSSTSGGLTDTQYFGPGTRLTVL.

The V call is TRBV6-1, the J call TRBJ2-7; tentatively, D is TRBD1 (6 bases). This CDR3 comprises 13 residues. V was clipped by 3 bases and J by 5 bases, with 11 bases between them. Germline CDR1 and CDR2: MNHNS and SASEGT. This chain's CDR3 is CASSDSGVHEQYF. CDR3 nucleotides: TGTGCCAGCAGTGATTCAGGGGTTCACGAGCAGTACTTC.

The chain combines TRBV19 with TRBJ1-1, with 10 bases matching TRBD1. The CDR3 runs to 14 residues. CDR1 and CDR2 from the germline V gene are LNHDA and SQIVND (reference sequence). V was clipped by 8 bases and J by 5 bases; unmatched bases: 8. The CDR3: CASGLGQGYTEAFF. CDR3 coding DNA: TGTGCCAGTGGATTGGGACAGGGGTATACTGAAGCTTTCTTT.

This clone is medium-sized within its sample. This rearrangement joins TRBV5-1 to TRBJ2-1; 7 nucleotides line up with TRBD1. This CDR3 comprises 13 residues. Germline CDR1 and CDR2: SGHRS and YFSETQ. Losses at the gene ends were 3 bases for V and 6 bases for J; bases not matched to a gene: 3. The CDR3 nucleotides read TGCGCCAGCAGCTGGGACAGAACCAATGAGCAGTTCTTC. Protein product: CASSWDRTNEQFF.